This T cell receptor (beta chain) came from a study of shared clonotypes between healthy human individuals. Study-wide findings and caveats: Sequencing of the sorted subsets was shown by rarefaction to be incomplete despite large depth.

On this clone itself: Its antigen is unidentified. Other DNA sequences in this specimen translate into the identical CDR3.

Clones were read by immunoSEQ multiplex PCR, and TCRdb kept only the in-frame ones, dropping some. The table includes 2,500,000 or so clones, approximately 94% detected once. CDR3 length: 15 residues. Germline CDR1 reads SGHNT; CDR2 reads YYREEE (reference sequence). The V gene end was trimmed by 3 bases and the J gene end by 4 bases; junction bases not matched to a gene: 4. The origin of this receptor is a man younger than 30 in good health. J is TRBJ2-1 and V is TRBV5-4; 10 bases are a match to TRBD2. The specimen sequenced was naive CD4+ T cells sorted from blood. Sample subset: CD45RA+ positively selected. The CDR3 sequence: CASSSGTSAYNEQFF. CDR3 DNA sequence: TGTGCCAGCAGCTCCGGGACTAGCGCATACAATGAGCAGTTCTTC.